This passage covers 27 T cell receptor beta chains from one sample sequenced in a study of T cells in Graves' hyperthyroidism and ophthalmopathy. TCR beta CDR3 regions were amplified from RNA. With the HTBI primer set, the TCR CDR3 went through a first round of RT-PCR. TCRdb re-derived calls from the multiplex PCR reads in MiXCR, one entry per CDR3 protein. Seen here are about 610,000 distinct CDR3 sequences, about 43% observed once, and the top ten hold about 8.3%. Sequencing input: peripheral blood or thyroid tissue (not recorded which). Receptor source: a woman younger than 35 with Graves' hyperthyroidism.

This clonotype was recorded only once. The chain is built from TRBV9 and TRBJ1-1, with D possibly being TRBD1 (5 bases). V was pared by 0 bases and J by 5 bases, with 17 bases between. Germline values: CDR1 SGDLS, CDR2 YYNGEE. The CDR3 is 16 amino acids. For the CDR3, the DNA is TGTGCCAGCAGCGTAGAAGCAGGGACCTCAACGACTGAAGCTTTCTTT. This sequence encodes CASSVEAGTSTTEAFF.

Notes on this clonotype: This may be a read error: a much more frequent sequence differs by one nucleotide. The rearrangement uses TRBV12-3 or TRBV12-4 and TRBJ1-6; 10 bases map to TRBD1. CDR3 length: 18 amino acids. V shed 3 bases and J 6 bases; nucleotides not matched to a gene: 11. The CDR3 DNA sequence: TGTGCCAGCAGTTTCAACTTGCCGGGACAGGGGTCTAATTCACCCCTCCACTTT. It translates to CASSFNLPGQGSNSPLHF.

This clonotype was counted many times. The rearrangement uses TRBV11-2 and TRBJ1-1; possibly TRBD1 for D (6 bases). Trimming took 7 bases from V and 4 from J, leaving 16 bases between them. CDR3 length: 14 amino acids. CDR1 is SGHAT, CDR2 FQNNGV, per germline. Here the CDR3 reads CASTQSAGATEAFF. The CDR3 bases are TGTGCCAGCACGCAATCGGCGGGGGCCACTGAAGCTTTCTTT.

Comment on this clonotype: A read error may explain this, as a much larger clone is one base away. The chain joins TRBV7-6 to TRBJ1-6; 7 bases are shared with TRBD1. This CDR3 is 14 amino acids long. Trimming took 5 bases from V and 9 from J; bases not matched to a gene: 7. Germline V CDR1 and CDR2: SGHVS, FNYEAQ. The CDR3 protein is CASSPEQGFSPLHF. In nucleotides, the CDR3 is TGTGCCAGCAGCCCTGAACAGGGGTTTTCACCCCTCCACTTT.

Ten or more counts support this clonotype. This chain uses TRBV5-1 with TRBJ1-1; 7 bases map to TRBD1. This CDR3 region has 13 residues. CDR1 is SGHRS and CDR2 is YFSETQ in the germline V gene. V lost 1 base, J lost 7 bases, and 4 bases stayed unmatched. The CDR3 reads CASSLSAGGEAFF. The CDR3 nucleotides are TGCGCCAGCAGCTTGAGTGCAGGGGGTGAAGCTTTCTTT.

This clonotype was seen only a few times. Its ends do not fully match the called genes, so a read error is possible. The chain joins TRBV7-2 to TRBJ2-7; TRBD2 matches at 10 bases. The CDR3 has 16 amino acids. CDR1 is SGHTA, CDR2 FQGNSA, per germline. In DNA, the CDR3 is TGCGCCAGCAGCCAAGATCTAGCGGGAGTCATATACGAGCAGTACTTC. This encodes CASSQDLAGVIYEQYF.

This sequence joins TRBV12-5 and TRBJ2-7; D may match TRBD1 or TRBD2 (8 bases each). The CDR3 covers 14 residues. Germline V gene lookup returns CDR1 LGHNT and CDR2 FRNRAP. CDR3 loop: CASRGRGVGNEQYF. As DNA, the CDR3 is TGTGCCAGCAGGGGGCGGGGGGTCGGCAATGAGCAGTACTTC. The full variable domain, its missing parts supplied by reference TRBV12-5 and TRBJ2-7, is DARVTQTPRHKVTEMGQEVTMRCQPILGHNTVFWYRQTMMQGLELLAYFRNRAPLDDSGMPKDRFSAEMPDATLATLKIQPSEPRDSAVYFCASRGRGVGNEQYFGPGTRLTVT.

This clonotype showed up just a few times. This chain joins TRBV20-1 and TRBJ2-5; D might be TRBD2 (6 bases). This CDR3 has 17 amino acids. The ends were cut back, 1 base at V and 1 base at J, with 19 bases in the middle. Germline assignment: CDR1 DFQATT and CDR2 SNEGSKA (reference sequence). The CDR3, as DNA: TGCAGTGCTAGAGGAATTGGGCGCGGGGTAACCCAAGAGACCCAGTACTTC. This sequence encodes CSARGIGRGVTQETQYF.

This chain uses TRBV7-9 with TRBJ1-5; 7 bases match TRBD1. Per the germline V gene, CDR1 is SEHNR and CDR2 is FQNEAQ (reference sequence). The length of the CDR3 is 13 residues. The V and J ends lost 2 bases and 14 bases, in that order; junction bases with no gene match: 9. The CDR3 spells CASSLTGESNEHF. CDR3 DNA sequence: TGTGCCAGCAGCTTAACAGGGGAGAGCAATGAGCATTTT.

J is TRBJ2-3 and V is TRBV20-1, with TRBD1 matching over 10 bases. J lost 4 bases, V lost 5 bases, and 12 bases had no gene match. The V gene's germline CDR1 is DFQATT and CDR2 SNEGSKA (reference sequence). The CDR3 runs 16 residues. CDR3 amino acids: CSAFNPGQGKADTQYF. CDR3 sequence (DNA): TGCAGTGCTTTTAACCCGGGACAGGGGAAGGCAGATACGCAGTATTTT.

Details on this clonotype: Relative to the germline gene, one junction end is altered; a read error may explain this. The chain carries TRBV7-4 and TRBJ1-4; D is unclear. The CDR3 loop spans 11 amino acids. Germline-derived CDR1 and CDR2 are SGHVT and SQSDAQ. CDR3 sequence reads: CASSLALPREF. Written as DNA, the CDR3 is TGTGCCAGCAGCTTAGCGCTCCCCCGGGAATTT.

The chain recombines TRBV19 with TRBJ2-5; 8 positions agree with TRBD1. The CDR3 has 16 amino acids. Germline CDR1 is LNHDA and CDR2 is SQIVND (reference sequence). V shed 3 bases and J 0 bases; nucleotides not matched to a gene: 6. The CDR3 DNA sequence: TGTGCCAGTAGTATCCGGGCAGGGGGCCACCAAGAGACCCAGTACTTC. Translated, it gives CASSIRAGGHQETQYF.

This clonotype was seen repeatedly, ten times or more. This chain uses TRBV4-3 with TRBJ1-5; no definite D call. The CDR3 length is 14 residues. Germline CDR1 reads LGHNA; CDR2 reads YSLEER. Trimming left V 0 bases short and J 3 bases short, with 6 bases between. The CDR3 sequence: CASSQERNNQPQHF. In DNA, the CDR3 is TGCGCCAGCAGCCAAGAACGTAACAATCAGCCCCAGCATTTT.

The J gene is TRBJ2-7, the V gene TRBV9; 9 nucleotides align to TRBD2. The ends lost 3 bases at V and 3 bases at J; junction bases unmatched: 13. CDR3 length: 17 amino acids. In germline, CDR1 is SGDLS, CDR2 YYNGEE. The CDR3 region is CASSDGNSGRVDYEQYF. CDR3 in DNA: TGTGCCAGCAGCGATGGAAATAGCGGGAGAGTTGACTACGAGCAGTACTTC.

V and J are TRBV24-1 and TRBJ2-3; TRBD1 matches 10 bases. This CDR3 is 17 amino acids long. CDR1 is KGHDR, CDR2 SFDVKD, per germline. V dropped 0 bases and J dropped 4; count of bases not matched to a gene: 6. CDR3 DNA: TGTGCCACCAGTGATTTGCAGAGGACAGGGGGTTCAGATACGCAGTATTTT. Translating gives CATSDLQRTGGSDTQYF.

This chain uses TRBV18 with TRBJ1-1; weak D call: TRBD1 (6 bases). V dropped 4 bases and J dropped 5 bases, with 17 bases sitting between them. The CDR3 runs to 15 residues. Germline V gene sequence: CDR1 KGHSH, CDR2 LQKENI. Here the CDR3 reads CASSRGQPEGTEAFF. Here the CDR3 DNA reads TGTGCCAGCTCACGAGGACAGCCTGAAGGGACTGAAGCTTTCTTT.

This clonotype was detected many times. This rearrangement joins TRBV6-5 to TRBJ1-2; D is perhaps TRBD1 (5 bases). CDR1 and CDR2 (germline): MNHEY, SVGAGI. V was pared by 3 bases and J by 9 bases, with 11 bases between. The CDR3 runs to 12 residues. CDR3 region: CASSYGGNSYTF. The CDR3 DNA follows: TGTGCCAGCAGTTATGGGGGGAACAGCTACACCTTC.

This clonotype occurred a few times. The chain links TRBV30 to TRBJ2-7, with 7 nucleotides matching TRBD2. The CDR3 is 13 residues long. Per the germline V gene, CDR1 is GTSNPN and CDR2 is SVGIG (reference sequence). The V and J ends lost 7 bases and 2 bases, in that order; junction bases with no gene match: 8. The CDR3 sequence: CASTSEPTYEQYF. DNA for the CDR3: TGTGCCTCTACTAGCGAACCGACCTACGAGCAGTACTTC.

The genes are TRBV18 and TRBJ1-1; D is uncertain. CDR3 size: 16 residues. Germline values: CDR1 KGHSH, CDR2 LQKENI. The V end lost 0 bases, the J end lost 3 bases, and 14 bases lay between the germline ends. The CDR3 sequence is CASSPPYWFGDTEAFF. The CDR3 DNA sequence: TGTGCCAGCTCACCACCTTATTGGTTTGGAGACACTGAAGCTTTCTTT.

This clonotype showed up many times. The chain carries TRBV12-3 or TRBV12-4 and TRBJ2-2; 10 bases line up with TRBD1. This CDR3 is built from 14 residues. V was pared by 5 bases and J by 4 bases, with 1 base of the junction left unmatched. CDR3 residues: CASSRTGGTGELFF. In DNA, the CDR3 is TGTGCCAGCAGTCGGACAGGGGGCACCGGGGAGCTGTTTTTT.

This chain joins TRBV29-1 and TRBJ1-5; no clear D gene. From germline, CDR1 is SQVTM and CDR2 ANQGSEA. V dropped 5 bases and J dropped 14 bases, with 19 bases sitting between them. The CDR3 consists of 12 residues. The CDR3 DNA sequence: TGCAGCGTTCGCAGCGGGAGAGAGTATGAGCATTTT. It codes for CSVRSGREYEHF.

CDR3 protein: CSSYSSSRYGYTF. The CDR3 nucleotides are TGCAGCAGTTACTCGAGTTCTCGCTATGGCTACACCTTC. The rearrangement uses TRBV29-1 and TRBJ1-2, with unresolved D. Germline V gene data show CDR1 as SQVTM and CDR2 as ANQGSEA. Trimming cost V 8 bases and J 4 bases, with 17 bases left between them. This CDR3 spans 13 amino acids. The complete variable domain, with remaining parts taken from reference TRBV29-1 and TRBJ1-2, reads SAVISQKPSRDICQRGTSLTIQCQVDSQVTMMFWYRQQPGQSLTLIATANQGSEATYESGFVIDKFPISRPNLTFSTLTVSNMSPEDSSIYLCSSYSSSRYGYTFGSGTRLTVV.

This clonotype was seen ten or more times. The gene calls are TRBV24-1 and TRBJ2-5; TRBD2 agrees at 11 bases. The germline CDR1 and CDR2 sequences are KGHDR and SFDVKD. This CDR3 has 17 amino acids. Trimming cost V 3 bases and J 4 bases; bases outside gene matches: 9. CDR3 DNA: TGTGCCACCAGTGATGTAGGTAGCGGGAGGGAGGGAGAGACCCAGTACTTC. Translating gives CATSDVGSGREGETQYF.

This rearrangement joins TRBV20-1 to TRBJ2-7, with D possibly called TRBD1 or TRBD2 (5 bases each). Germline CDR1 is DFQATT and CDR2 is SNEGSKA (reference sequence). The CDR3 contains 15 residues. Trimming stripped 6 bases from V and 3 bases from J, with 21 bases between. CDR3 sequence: CSASSQGTNFYEQYF. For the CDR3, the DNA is TGCAGTGCCAGCAGCCAAGGGACCAACTTCTACGAGCAGTACTTC.

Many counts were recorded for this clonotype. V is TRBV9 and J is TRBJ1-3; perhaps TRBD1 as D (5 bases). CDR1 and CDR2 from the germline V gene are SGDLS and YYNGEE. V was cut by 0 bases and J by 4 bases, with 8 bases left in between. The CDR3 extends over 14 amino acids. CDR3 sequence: CASSVEGWGNTIYF. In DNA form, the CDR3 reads TGTGCCAGCAGCGTAGAGGGGTGGGGAAACACCATATATTTT.

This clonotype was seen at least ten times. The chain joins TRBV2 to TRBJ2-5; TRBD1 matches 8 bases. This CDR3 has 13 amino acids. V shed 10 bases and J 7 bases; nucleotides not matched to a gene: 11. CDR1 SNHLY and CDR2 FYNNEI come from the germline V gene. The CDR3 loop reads CATDRGYQVTQYF. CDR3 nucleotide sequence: TGTGCCACCGACAGGGGATATCAGGTGACCCAGTACTTC.

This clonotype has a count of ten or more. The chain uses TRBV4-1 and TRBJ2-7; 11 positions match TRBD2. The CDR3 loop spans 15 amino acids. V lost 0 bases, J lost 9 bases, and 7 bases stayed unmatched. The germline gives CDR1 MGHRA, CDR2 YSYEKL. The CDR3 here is CASSQDALAGVVQYF. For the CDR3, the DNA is TGCGCCAGCAGCCAAGATGCACTAGCGGGAGTCGTGCAGTACTTC.